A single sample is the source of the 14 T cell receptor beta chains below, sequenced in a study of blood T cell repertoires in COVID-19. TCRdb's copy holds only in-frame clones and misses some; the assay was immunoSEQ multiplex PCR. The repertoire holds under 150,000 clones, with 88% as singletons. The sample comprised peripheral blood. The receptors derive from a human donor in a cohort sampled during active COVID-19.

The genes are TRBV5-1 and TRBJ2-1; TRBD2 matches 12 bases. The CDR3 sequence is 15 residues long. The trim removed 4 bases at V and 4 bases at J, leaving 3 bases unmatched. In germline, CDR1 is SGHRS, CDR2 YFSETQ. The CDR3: CASSELAGGYNEQFF. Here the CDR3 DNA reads TGCGCCAGCAGCGAACTAGCGGGGGGTTACAATGAGCAGTTCTTC.

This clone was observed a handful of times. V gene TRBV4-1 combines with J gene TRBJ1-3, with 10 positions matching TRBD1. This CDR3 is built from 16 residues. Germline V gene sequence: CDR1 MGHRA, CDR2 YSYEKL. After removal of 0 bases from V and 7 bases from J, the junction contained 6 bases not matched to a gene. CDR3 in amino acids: CASSQDQGQGWNTIYF. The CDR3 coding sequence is TGCGCCAGCAGCCAAGATCAGGGACAGGGGTGGAACACCATATATTTT.

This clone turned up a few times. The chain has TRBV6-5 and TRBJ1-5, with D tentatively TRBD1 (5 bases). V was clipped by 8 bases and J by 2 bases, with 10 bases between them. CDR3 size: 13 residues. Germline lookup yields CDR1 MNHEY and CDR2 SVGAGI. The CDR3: CASVAGGNQPQHF. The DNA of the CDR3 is TGTGCCAGCGTAGCGGGGGGCAATCAGCCCCAGCATTTT.

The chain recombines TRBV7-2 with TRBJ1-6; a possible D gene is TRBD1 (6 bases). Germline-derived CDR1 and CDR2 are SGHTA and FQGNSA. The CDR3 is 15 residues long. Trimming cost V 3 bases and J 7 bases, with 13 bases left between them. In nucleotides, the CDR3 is TGTGCCAGCAGCTTGGGTCAAAGGGGGAATTCACCCCTCCACTTT. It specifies CASSLGQRGNSPLHF.

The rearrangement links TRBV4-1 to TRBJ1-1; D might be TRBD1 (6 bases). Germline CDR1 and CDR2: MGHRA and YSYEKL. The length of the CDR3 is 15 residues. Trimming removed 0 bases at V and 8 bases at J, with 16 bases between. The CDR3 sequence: CASSQDRWGPREAFF. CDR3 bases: TGCGCCAGCAGCCAAGATAGGTGGGGGCCTCGAGAAGCTTTCTTT.

This CDR3 reads CASSEVVGLGEDEQFF. DNA for the CDR3: TGTGCCAGCAGTGAAGTGGTCGGACTCGGGGAGGATGAGCAGTTCTTC. The chain uses TRBV2 and TRBJ2-1; possible D gene TRBD2, 6 bases. V lost 1 base to trimming and J lost 8 bases, with 18 bases between them. CDR1 is SNHLY and CDR2 is FYNNEI in the germline V gene. This CDR3 contains 16 residues.

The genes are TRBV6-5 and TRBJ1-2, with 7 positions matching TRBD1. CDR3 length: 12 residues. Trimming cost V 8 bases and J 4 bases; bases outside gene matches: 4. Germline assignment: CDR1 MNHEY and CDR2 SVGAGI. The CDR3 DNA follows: TGTGCCAGCCAGGGGGGATTCTATGGCTACACCTTC. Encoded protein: CASQGGFYGYTF.

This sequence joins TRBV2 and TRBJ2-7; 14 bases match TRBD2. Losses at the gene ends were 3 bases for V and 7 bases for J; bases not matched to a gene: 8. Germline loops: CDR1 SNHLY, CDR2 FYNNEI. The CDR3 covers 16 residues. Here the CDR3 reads CASSEVPGLAGEEQYF. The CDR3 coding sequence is TGTGCCAGCAGTGAGGTTCCGGGACTAGCGGGGGAAGAGCAGTACTTC.

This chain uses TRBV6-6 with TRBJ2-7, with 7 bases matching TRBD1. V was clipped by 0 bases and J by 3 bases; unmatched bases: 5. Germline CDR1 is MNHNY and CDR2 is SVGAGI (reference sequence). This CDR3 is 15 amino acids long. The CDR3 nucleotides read TGTGCCAGCAGTTACTCGAGGGGGCAGCTCTACGAGCAGTACTTC. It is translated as CASSYSRGQLYEQYF.

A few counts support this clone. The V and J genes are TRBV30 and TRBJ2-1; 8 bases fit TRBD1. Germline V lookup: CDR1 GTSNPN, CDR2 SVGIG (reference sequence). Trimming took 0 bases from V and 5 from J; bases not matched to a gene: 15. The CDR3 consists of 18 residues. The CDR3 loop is CAWSVVGGQGGANNEQFF. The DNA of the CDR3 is TGTGCCTGGAGTGTAGTTGGCGGACAGGGCGGTGCTAACAATGAGCAGTTCTTC.

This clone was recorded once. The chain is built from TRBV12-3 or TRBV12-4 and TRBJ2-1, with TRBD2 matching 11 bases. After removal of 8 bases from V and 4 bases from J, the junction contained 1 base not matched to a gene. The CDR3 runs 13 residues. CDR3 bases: TGTGCCAGCGGGACTAGCGGATACAATGAGCAGTTCTTC. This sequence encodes CASGTSGYNEQFF.

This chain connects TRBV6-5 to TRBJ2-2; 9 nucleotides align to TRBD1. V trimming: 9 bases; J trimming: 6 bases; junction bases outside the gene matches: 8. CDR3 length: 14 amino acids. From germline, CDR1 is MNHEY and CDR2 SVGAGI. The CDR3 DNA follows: TGTGCCAGTATCCGGGACAGGGTGGCCGGGGAGCTGTTTTTT. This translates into CASIRDRVAGELFF.

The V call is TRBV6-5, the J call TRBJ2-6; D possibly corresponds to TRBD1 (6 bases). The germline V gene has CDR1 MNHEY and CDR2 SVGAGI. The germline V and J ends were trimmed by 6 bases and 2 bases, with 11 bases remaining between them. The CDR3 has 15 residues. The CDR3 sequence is CASRSQGAGANVLTF. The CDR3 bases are TGTGCCAGCAGATCACAGGGAGCTGGGGCCAACGTCCTGACTTTC.

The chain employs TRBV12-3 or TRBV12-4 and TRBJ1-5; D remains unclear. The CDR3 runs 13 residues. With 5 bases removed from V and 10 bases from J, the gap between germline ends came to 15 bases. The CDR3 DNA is TGTGCCAGCAGTCGTCAGGAAGTCAGACCCCAGCATTTT. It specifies CASSRQEVRPQHF.